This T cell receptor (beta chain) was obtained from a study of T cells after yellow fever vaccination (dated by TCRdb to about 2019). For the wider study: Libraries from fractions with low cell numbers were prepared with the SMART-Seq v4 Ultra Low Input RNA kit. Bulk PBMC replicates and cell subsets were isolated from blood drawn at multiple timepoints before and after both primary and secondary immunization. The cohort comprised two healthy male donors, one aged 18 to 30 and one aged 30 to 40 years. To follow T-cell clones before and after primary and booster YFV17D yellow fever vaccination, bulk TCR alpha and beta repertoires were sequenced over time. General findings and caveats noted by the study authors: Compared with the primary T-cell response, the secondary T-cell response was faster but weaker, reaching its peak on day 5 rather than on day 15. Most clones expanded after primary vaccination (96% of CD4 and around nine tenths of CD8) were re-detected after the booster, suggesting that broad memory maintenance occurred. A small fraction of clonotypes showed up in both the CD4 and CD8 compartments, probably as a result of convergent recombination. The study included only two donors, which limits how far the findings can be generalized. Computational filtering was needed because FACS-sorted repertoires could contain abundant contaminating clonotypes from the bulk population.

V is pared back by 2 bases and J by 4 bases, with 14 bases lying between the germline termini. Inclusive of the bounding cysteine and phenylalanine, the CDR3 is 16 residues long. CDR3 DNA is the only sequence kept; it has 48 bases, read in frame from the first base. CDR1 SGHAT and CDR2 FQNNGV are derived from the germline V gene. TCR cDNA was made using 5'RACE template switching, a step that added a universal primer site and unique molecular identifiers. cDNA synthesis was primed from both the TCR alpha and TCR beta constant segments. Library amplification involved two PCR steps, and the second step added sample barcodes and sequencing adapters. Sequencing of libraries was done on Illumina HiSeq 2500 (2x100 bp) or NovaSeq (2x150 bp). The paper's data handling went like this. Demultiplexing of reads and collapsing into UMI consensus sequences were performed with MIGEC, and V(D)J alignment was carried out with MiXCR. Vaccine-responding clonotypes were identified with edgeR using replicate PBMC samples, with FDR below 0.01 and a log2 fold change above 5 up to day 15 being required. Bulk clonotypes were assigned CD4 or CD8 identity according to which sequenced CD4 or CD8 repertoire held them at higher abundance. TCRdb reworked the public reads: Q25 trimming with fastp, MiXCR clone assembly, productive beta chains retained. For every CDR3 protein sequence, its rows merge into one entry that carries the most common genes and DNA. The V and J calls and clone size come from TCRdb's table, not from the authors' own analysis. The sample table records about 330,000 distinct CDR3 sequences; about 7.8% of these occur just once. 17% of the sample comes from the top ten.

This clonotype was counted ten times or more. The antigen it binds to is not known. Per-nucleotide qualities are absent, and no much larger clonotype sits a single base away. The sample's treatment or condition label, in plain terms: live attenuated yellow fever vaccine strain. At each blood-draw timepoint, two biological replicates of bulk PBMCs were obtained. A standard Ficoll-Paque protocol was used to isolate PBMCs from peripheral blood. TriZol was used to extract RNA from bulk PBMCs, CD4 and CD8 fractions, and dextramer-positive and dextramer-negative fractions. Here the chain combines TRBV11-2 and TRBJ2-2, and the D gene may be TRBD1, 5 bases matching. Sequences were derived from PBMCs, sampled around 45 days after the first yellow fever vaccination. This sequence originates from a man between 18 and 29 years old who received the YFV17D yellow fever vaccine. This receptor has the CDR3 CASSLRLDRATGELFF. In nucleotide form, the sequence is TGTGCCAGCAGCTTAAGACTTGACAGAGCCACCGGGGAGCTGTTTTTT.